The TCR beta chain described here comes from a study of T cell repertoires in cytomegalovirus infection (dated by TCRdb to the late 2010s). About the study as a whole: Alongside well-studied HLA-B-restricted epitopes, the peptide stimulations were aimed at recently identified HLA-C-restricted CMV epitopes, whose presentation resists viral immunomodulation. Donor HLA type was relevant to the analysis, as public TCR beta signatures indicated carriage of CMV infection together with the matching HLA type.

Findings and caveats that apply to the study as a whole: In the ex vivo response, HLA-C-restricted CMV-specific TCR beta clonotypes were dominant, and in two of eight donors the single most frequent clonotype came from this HLA-C-restricted group. In both this cohort and an independent cohort of several hundred donors, the cumulative frequency of public TCR beta family members distinguished carriers of CMV infection plus the relevant HLA type.

The CDR3, cysteine through phenylalanine, is 16 amino acids long. Of all the DNA, just the CDR3 is kept, 48 bases in frame from base 1. Trimming takes 6 bases from V and 4 bases from J, and the germline ends sit 19 bases apart. CDR1 is given as WSHSY and CDR2 as SAAADI, both from the germline V gene. The sample's treatment or condition, from its label and the paper: in vitro stimulation with specific CMV peptide epitopes to enrich CMV-specific T cells. The sample holds a few counts of this clonotype. Its antigen target is currently unknown. No base-level quality is on record; no much larger clone is a single base apart. These reads were obtained on an Illumina HiSeq 1500. TCRdb reprocessing: public reads trimmed at Q25 with fastp, clones called with MiXCR, in-frame beta chains kept. A single entry per CDR3 protein holds the most common genes and DNA from its merged rows. Recorded for this sample are around 710,000 distinct CDR3 sequences; roughly 29% of them occurred a single time. The top ten clonotypes cover about an eighth of the sample.

This sequence was found in a human donor in good health (CMV status not recorded). Some clones in this sample may be carry-over from other donors' samples. Specimen: cultured CD8+ T cells from PBMCs, collected from culture after CMV antigen stimulation. This chain joins TRBV10-2 to TRBJ2-1, and possibly TRBD2, on 5 matching bases. The nucleotide sequence reads TGCGCCAGCAGCCCTACGCTAGGAGGCCCTTACAATGAGCAGTTCTTC. Translated, this is CASSPTLGGPYNEQFF.